This T cell receptor beta chain was documented in a study of blood T cell repertoires in COVID-19. Germline V gene data show CDR1 as LNHDA and CDR2 as SQIVND (reference sequence). Germline trimming cut 4 bases from V and 12 bases from J; bases unmatched to any gene: 5. CDR3 length: 11 amino acids. Seattle-derived patients entered the study during active infection and were followed longitudinally. Data came from immunoSEQ multiplex PCR; TCRdb stores just in-frame clones and leaves some out. Of approximately 250,000 clones listed, around nine tenths are singletons. The chain recombines TRBV19 with TRBJ1-1, with 7 bases fitting TRBD1. The sequence was collected from a woman aged 55 to 70 with COVID-19, enrolled during active disease. The specimen sequenced was peripheral blood. The CDR3 coding sequence is TGTGCCAGTAGTACCCAGGGGGGACCTTTCTTT. Its protein is CASSTQGGPFF.